These 20 T cell receptor beta chains were all obtained from the same sample, sequenced in a study of spatial heterogeneity in lung cancer. TCRdb processed the 5' RACE reads anew with MiXCR; each CDR3 protein has one entry. The sample shows roughly 110,000 distinct CDR3 sequences, less than 14% of them seen only once. Time point indicated: blood at routine non-recurrence follow-up after resection. Sequenced material: PBMCs, taken at follow-up. These receptor sequences come from a female donor with early-stage non-small cell lung cancer.

This clonotype was counted only a few times. This chain joins TRBV2 and TRBJ1-2; a weak D match, TRBD1 (6 bases). The germline V gene encodes CDR1 SNHLY and CDR2 FYNNEI. The length of the CDR3 is 12 residues. V lost 4 bases to trimming and J lost 7 bases, with 10 bases between them. CDR3 in amino acids: CASSAQGAGYTF. CDR3 bases: TGTGCCAGCAGTGCACAGGGCGCTGGCTACACCTTC. Drawing the rest from reference TRBV2 and TRBJ1-2, the complete variable domain is EPEVTQTPSHQVTQMGQEVILRCVPISNHLYFYWYRQILGQKVEFLVSFYNNEISEKSEIFDDQFSVERPDGSNFTLKIRSTKLEDSAMYFCASSAQGAGYTFGSGTRLTVV.

This clonotype was picked up many times. V usage is TRBV5-1 and J usage is TRBJ1-2, with no clear D. Germline CDR1 SGHRS, CDR2 YFSETQ. V dropped 3 bases and J dropped 8 bases, with 17 bases sitting between them. The CDR3 is 14 residues long. The CDR3 DNA follows: TGCGCCAGCAGCTCGCTAGACCCGTATTTGGGCTACACCTTC. It specifies CASSSLDPYLGYTF.

This clonotype has just a few counts. The V and J genes are TRBV5-1 and TRBJ2-7; tentative D call: TRBD1 (6 bases). V was shortened by 0 bases and J by 2 bases, with 15 bases between the two germline ends. Germline V gene lookup returns CDR1 SGHRS and CDR2 YFSETQ. This CDR3 has 16 residues. The CDR3 DNA follows: TGCGCCAGCAGCTTGGCCCCAGACAGGAGAGCCTACGAGCAGTACTTC. It yields the protein CASSLAPDRRAYEQYF.

V and J are TRBV7-9 and TRBJ2-1; 8 bases map to TRBD2. With 5 bases clipped from V and 6 bases from J, the junction kept 9 bases outside the gene matches. The CDR3 length is 15 residues. The germline CDR1 and CDR2 sequences are SEHNR and FQNEAQ (reference sequence). DNA for the CDR3: TGTGCCAGCAGCGAGAGCGGGAGAGGAGGCAATGAGCAGTTCTTC. Translated: CASSESGRGGNEQFF.

This clonotype was found many times. This chain connects TRBV12-3 or TRBV12-4 to TRBJ2-3; 10 bases align to TRBD1. This CDR3 has 19 amino acids. V trimming: 4 bases; J trimming: 7 bases; junction bases outside the gene matches: 20. The CDR3 here is CASSSQGTPMTGGINTQYF. The CDR3, as DNA: TGTGCCAGCAGTTCCCAAGGGACCCCAATGACAGGGGGCATCAATACGCAGTATTTT.

The chain employs TRBV9 and TRBJ2-3; D is uncertain. V gave up 5 bases and J gave up 7 bases, with 20 bases separating them. This CDR3 is built from 15 residues. In germline, CDR1 is SGDLS, CDR2 YYNGEE. In DNA form, the CDR3 reads TGTGCCAGCAGTCGACGGTCCGGATTAGCAAATACGCAGTATTTT. Encoded protein: CASSRRSGLANTQYF.

This clonotype was seen ten or more times. The chain recombines TRBV29-1 with TRBJ2-2; D gene uncertain. The V gene lost 5 bases and the J gene lost 6 bases, with 19 bases spanning the gap. This CDR3 is 15 amino acids long. The germline V gene encodes CDR1 SQVTM and CDR2 ANQGSEA. CDR3 sequence reads: CSVLPPDTDPGELFF. DNA of the CDR3: TGCAGCGTTCTCCCGCCCGACACCGACCCCGGGGAGCTGTTTTTT.

This clonotype was counted a few times. The chain is built from TRBV5-1 and TRBJ2-5, with 10 bases lining up with TRBD2. The V segment lost 0 bases and the J segment 3 bases; nucleotides outside the gene matches: 2. Germline CDR1 reads SGHRS; CDR2 reads YFSETQ. The CDR3 covers 15 residues. The CDR3 sequence: CASSLVLAGEETQYF. The CDR3 DNA is TGCGCCAGCAGCTTGGTCCTAGCGGGGGAAGAGACCCAGTACTTC. The full variable domain, in which reference TRBV5-1 and TRBJ2-5 provide the parts outside the CDR3, is KAGVTQTPRYLIKTRGQQVTLSCSPISGHRSVSWYQQTPGQGLQFLFEYFSETQRNKGNFPGRFSGRQFSNSRSEMNVSTLELGDSALYLCASSLVLAGEETQYFGPGTRLLVL.

The rearrangement uses TRBV7-2 and TRBJ1-2; D uncertain. The CDR3 contains 12 residues. V lost 3 bases, J lost 6 bases, and 8 bases lay in between. The germline V gene encodes CDR1 SGHTA and CDR2 FQGNSA. The CDR3 nucleotides are TGTGCCAGCAGCTTGAGGAGGGATGGCTACACCTTC. It specifies CASSLRRDGYTF.

The chain links TRBV3-1 to TRBJ2-4, with D perhaps assigned TRBD1 or TRBD2 (5 bases each). This CDR3 has 18 amino acids. Germline-derived CDR1 and CDR2 are LGHDT and YNNKEL (reference sequence). With 5 bases removed from V and 6 bases from J, the gap between germline ends came to 26 bases. The chain's CDR3 is CASSSQWTKRDGGNIQYF. CDR3 DNA sequence: TGTGCCAGCAGCAGTCAATGGACGAAGAGGGACGGCGGAAACATTCAGTACTTC.

V is TRBV27 and J is TRBJ1-5, with 8 nucleotides matching TRBD1. CDR3 length: 14 residues. CDR1 MNHEY and CDR2 SMNVEV come from the germline V gene (reference sequence). The junction had 6 bases not matched to a gene; V was cut back by 5 bases and J by 6 bases. In DNA, the CDR3 is TGTGCCAGCAGTACACAGGGGGTAAGTCAGCCCCAGCATTTT. Amino acid sequence: CASSTQGVSQPQHF.

This clonotype was counted at least ten times. J is TRBJ2-1 and V is TRBV10-1; 7 bases match TRBD1. Germline loops: CDR1 WNHNN, CDR2 SYGVQD (reference sequence). This CDR3 comprises 16 residues. The V segment lost 4 bases and the J segment 4 bases; nucleotides outside the gene matches: 10. The CDR3 DNA follows: TGCGCCAGCAGTGGGGCGACAGGGAGCTCTTACAATGAGCAGTTCTTC. Protein product: CASSGATGSSYNEQFF.

This clonotype was found a few times. V gene TRBV20-1 combines with J gene TRBJ2-3; either TRBD1 or TRBD2 may supply D (5 bases each). The germline V gene encodes CDR1 DFQATT and CDR2 SNEGSKA (reference sequence). The V and J ends lost 0 bases and 1 base respectively, with 14 bases between them. This CDR3 spans 16 amino acids. The CDR3 here is CSARDDVLGGTDTQYF. CDR3 nucleotides: TGCAGTGCTAGAGATGACGTACTAGGGGGCACAGATACGCAGTATTTT.

V usage is TRBV20-1 and J usage is TRBJ1-2, with D uncertain. The CDR3 is 12 residues long. Germline CDR1 and CDR2: DFQATT and SNEGSKA (reference sequence). The germline V and J ends were trimmed by 1 base and 9 bases, with 12 bases remaining between them. The CDR3 DNA sequence: TGCAGTGCTAGAGGGCAGGTTTTTAGCTACACCTTC. Its protein product is CSARGQVFSYTF.

This clonotype has more than one count but fewer than ten. The V gene is TRBV21-1, the J gene TRBJ2-7; the listed D gene, TRBD1, was not tested against the DNA. TRBV21-1 constitutes a pseudogene. The CDR3 length is 15 residues. CDR3 in DNA: TGTGCCAGCAGCAAAACTTCCGGGAGAAGCTACGAGCAGTACGTC. This codes for CASSKTSGRSYEQYV.

This clonotype has a handful of counts. V and J are TRBV11-3 and TRBJ1-2, with no clear D. CDR1 and CDR2 (germline): SGHNT, YENEEA. The CDR3 has 12 residues. Trimming took 5 bases from V and 12 from J, leaving 16 bases between them. The CDR3: CASSTRNRHNTF. CDR3 bases: TGTGCCAGCAGCACCAGAAATCGCCATAACACCTTC. Together with reference TRBV11-3 and TRBJ1-2, the CDR3 gives the full variable domain: EAGVVQSPRYKIIEKKQPVAFWCNPISGHNTLYWYLQNLGQGPELLIRYENEEAVDDSQLPKDRFSAERLKGVDSTLKIQPAELGDSAVYLCASSTRNRHNTFGSGTRLTVV.

The chain employs TRBV10-3 and TRBJ2-7, with D perhaps being TRBD1 or TRBD2 (6 bases each). V was cut by 4 bases and J by 0 bases, with 13 bases left in between. The CDR3 length is 15 residues. Germline CDR1 reads ENHRY; CDR2 reads SYGVKD. CDR3 bases: TGTGCCATCAGTGTTTGGGGGGCTGACTCCTACGAGCAGTACTTC. Its protein product is CAISVWGADSYEQYF.

The chain employs TRBV12-2 and TRBJ2-7; the table's TRBD2 call for D was not verified on the DNA. TRBV12-2 is a recognized pseudogene. The CDR3 is 14 residues long. The CDR3 nucleotides read TGTGCAAGTCGCGAACGGACTAGTCCCTACGAGCAGTACGTC. Its protein is CASRERTSPYEQYV.

This chain connects TRBV7-9 to TRBJ2-5; TRBD1 matches 11 bases. The CDR3 is 15 amino acids. Germline assignment: CDR1 SEHNR and CDR2 FQNEAQ (reference sequence). The junction had 2 bases not matched to a gene; V was cut back by 4 bases and J by 1 base. The DNA for the CDR3 is TGTGCCAGCAGCTCGGGACAGGGGGTCCAAGAGACCCAGTACTTC. It is translated as CASSSGQGVQETQYF.

This chain links TRBV20-1 with TRBJ1-2; 7 nucleotides line up with TRBD1. Germline-derived CDR1 and CDR2 are DFQATT and SNEGSKA (reference sequence). The V segment lost 0 bases and the J segment 7 bases; nucleotides outside the gene matches: 8. The CDR3 sequence is 14 residues long. CDR3 amino acids: CSARDFIGGRGYTF. CDR3 bases: TGCAGTGCTAGAGATTTTATAGGGGGCCGTGGCTACACCTTC.